This T cell receptor beta chain was obtained from a study of cytomegalovirus exposure and HLA in healthy donors. About the study: A later analysis reported the same platform for the roughly 120 validation repertoires and the roughly 650 first-cohort repertoires.

Using immunoSEQ multiplex PCR, the repertoire was profiled, and TCRdb retains in-frame clones only, with some absent. The table includes about 49,000 clones, roughly nine tenths detected once. The sequenced sample consisted of PBMCs. This receptor was identified in a man between 18 and 35 years old in good health and CMV-seronegative.

The CDR3 reads CASSYLGASGTWGNEQFF. Here the CDR3 DNA reads TGCGCCAGCAGCTACCTGGGGGCTAGCGGTACCTGGGGCAATGAGCAGTTCTTC. The chain employs TRBV4-1 and TRBJ2-1; maybe TRBD2 (7 bases). Germline V CDR1 and CDR2: MGHRA, YSYEKL. The CDR3 has 18 residues. Deletions cut 5 bases from V and 6 bases from J, with 26 bases between.